This TCR beta chain was identified in a study of OX40 agonist ivuxolimab in advanced cancers. Study summary: The eligibility criteria allowed prior anti-PD-1, anti-PD-L1 or anti-CTLA-4 therapy, and 30% to 40% had some. Findings and limits, study-wide: Clonal expansion from baseline to week 6 occurred in both CD4+ and CD8+ T cells.

Peripheral blood came from all dose cohorts at three timepoints. The protocol was immunoSEQ multiplex PCR, while the TCRdb copy is restricted to in-frame clones and leaves out a portion. The data show tens of thousands of clones, 80% to 95% seen once. With respect to this clone: Its antigen is still unknown.

The CDR3 extends over 16 amino acids. The rearrangement uses TRBV21-1 and TRBJ2-7; TRBD1 is the table's D call, not checked against the DNA. TRBV21-1 is assigned pseudogene status. The sequences come from CD4+ or CD8+ T cells sorted from blood, collected in a trial of the OX40 agonist ivuxolimab. The source of this sequence is an adult with an advanced solid tumor such as melanoma, head and neck, liver or kidney cancer. CDR3 residues: CASSKAGWTGAYEQYF. CDR3 coding DNA: TGTGCCAGCAGCAAAGCTGGTTGGACAGGGGCCTACGAGCAGTACTTC.